This TCR beta chain was sequenced in a study of CD8 T cells in Susac syndrome. After extraction with the RNeasy kit, roughly 0.5 to 1 ug of the RNA was reverse transcribed using random hexamers. TCRdb used MiXCR to reprocess the immunoSEQ multiplex PCR reads, holding one entry per CDR3 protein. The sample lists about 120,000 distinct CDR3 sequences, about 90% occurring once. This CDR3 is 11 amino acids long. Between the trimmed V and J ends, which lost 1 base and 5 bases, there was a span of 6 bases. Germline CDR1 SQVTM, CDR2 ANQGSEA. Controls comprised healthy donors matched for age and sex. The TCR sequence derives from a human donor in good health. The sequenced sample consisted of CD8+ T cells from PBMCs. The V and J genes are TRBV29-1 and TRBJ2-7; tentatively, D is TRBD1 (6 bases). The CDR3 loop reads CSVEGGHEQYF. CDR3 nucleotide sequence: TGCAGCGTTGAAGGGGGGCACGAGCAGTACTTC.